This TCR beta chain is drawn from a study of blood T cells in healthy people across ages. A sample-barcoded 5' primer and a J-beta primer mix were used in a second PCR of roughly 6 to 11 cycles. TCRdb recomputed calls from the 5' RACE reads with MiXCR, one row per CDR3 protein. Of around 1,100,000 distinct CDR3 sequences listed, roughly two fifths are singletons. This clonotype was counted a single time. There are 13 residues in the CDR3. V dropped 3 bases and J dropped 7 bases, with 13 bases sitting between them. Germline CDR1 SGHAT, CDR2 FQNNGV. The rearrangement links TRBV11-2 to TRBJ2-7; D is possibly TRBD1 (6 bases). The receptor's source is a man between 18 and 29 years old in good health. Sequencing was carried out using blood. CDR3 in DNA: TGTGCCAGCAGCTTCGGACAGAACAATGAGCAGTACTTC. Protein: CASSFGQNNEQYF.